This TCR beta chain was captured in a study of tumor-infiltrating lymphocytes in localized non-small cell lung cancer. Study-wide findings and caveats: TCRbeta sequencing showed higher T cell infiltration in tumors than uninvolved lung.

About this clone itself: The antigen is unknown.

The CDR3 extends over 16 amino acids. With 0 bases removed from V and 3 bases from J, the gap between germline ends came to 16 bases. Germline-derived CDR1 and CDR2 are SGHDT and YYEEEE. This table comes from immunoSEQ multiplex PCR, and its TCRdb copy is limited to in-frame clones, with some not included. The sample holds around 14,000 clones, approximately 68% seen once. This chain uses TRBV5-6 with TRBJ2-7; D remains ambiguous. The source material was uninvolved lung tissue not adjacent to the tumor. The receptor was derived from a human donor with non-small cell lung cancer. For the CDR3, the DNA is TGTGCCAGCAGCTTGGATGGACCGACGGTTAGCTACGAGCAGTACTTC. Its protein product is CASSLDGPTVSYEQYF.